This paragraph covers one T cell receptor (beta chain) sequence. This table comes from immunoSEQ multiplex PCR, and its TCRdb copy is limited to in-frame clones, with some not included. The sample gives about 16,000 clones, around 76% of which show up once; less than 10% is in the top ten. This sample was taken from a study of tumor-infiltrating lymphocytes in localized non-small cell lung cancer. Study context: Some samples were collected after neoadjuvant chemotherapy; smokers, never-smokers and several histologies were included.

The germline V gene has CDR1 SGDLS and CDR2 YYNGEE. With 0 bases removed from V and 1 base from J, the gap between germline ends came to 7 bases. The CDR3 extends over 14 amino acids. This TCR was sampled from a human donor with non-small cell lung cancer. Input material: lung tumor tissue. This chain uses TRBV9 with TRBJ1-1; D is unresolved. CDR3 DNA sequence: TGTGCCAGCAGCGTAGAGCCGGGGAACACTGAAGCTTTCTTT. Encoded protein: CASSVEPGNTEAFF.